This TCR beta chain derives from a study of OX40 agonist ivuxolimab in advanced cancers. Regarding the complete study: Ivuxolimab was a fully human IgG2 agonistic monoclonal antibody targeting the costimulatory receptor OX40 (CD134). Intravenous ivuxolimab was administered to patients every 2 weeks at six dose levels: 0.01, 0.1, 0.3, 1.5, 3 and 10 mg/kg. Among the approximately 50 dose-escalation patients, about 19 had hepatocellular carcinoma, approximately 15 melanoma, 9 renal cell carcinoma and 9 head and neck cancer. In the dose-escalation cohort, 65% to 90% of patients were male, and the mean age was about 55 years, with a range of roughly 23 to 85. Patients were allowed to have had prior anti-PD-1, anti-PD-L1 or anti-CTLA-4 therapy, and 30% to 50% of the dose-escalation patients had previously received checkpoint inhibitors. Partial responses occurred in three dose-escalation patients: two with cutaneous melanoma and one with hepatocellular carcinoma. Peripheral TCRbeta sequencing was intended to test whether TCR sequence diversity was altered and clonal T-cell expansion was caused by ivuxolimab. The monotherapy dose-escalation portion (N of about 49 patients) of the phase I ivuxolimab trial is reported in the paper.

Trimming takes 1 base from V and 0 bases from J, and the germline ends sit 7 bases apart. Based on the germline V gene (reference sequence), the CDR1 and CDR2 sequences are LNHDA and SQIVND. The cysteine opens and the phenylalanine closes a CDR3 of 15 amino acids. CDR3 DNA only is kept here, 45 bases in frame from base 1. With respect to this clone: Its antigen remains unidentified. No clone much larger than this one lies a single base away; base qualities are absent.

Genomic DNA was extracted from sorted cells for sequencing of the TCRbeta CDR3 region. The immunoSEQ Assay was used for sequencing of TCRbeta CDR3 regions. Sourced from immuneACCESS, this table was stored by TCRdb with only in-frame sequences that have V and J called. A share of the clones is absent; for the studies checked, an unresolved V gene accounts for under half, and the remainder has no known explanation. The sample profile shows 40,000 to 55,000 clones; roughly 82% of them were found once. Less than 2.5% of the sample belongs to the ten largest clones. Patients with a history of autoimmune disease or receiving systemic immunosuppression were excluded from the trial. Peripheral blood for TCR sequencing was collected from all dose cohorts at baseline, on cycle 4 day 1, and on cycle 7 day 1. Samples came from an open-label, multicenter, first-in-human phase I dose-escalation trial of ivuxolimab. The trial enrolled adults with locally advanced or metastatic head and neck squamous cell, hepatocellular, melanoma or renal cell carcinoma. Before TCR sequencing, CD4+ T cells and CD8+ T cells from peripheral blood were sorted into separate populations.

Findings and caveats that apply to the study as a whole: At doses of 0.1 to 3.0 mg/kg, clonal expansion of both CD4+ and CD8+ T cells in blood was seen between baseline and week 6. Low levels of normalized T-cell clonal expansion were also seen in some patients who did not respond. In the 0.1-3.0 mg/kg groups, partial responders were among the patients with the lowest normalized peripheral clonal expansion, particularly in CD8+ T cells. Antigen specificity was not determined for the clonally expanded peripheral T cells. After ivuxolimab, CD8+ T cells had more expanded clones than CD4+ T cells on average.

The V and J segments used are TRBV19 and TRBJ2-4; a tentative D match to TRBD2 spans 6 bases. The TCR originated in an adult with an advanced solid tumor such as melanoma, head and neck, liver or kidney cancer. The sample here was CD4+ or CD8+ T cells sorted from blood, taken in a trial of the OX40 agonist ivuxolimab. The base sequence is TGTGCCAGTAGTATAGTCGGGGGAGCCAAAAACATTCAGTACTTC. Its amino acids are CASSIVGGAKNIQYF.